These 18 T cell receptor beta chains originate from one sample sequenced in a study of T-cell memory formation after mild COVID-19. One entry per CDR3 protein, called by TCRdb with MiXCR from the 5' RACE reads. Among more than 350,000 distinct CDR3 sequences, around a sixth were seen once, and the ten largest hold 20% to 25%. Source material: PBMCs or a T cell subset sorted from them (not recorded which). These receptors all stem from a man younger than 35 who had mild COVID-19 (a few samples of this study predate the infection). Cell type and time point are not known.

This clonotype was seen only once. The chain is built from TRBV11-3 and TRBJ2-3; D is possibly TRBD2 (5 bases). The V gene lost 4 bases and the J gene lost 2 bases, with 7 bases spanning the gap. CDR3 length: 13 amino acids. CDR1 is SGHNT, CDR2 YENEEA, per germline. CDR3: CASSSDYTDTQYF. CDR3 sequence (DNA): TGTGCCAGCAGCTCCGACTACACAGATACGCAGTATTTT.

This clonotype was seen at least ten times. The rearrangement joins TRBV5-5 to TRBJ2-7; D is possibly TRBD1 (6 bases). CDR3 length: 15 residues. The germline V gene encodes CDR1 SGHKS and CDR2 YYEKEE (reference sequence). The CDR3 DNA is TGTGCCAGCAGCTACCAGGGGTTTTTGGACCTACGAGCGAACGTC. It codes for CASSYQGFLDLRANV.

The chain joins TRBV9 to TRBJ2-1, with TRBD2 as a possible D gene (5 bases). The V end lost 4 bases, the J end lost 6 bases, and 8 bases lay between the germline ends. Germline CDR1 SGDLS, CDR2 YYNGEE. This CDR3 region has 12 residues. The CDR3 DNA reads TGTGCCAGCAGCCGGGGAGCCAATGAGCAGTTCTTC. This codes for CASSRGANEQFF.

Ten or more counts support this clonotype. The J gene is TRBJ1-1, the V gene TRBV12-5; perhaps TRBD1 as D (5 bases). Germline loops: CDR1 LGHNT, CDR2 FRNRAP. The germline V and J ends were trimmed by 1 base and 1 base, with 7 bases remaining between them. The CDR3 sequence is 14 residues long. This CDR3 is CASGLETGNTEAFF. CDR3 bases: TGTGCTAGTGGTTTGGAAACAGGGAACACTGAAGCTTTCTTT. Supplemented by reference TRBV12-5 and TRBJ1-1, the full variable domain reads DARVTQTPRHKVTEMGQEVTMRCQPILGHNTVFWYRQTMMQGLELLAYFRNRAPLDDSGMPKDRFSAEMPDATLATLKIQPSEPRDSAVYFCASGLETGNTEAFFGQGTRLTVV.

This clonotype has just a few counts. This rearrangement joins TRBV11-3 to TRBJ1-1, with 9 bases fitting TRBD1. V shed 5 bases and J 5 bases; nucleotides not matched to a gene: 3. The CDR3 loop spans 13 amino acids. Germline V gene sequence: CDR1 SGHNT, CDR2 YENEEA. The CDR3 DNA follows: TGTGCCAGCAGCCCGGGGACAGGGACTGAAGCTTTCTTT. Encoded protein: CASSPGTGTEAFF.

This clonotype was counted between two and nine times. The chain is built from TRBV7-8 and TRBJ2-3; D is perhaps TRBD2 (5 bases). Germline CDR1 is SGHVS and CDR2 is FQNEAQ. Trimming pared 1 base from V and 2 bases from J, leaving 10 bases between. This CDR3 has 15 amino acids. CDR3 loop: CASSLGEGFTDTQYF. The CDR3 nucleotides read TGTGCCAGCAGCTTAGGCGAGGGATTCACAGATACGCAGTATTTT.

The V and J genes are TRBV28 and TRBJ2-7; possible D gene TRBD1, 6 bases. V shed 6 bases and J shed 2 bases, with 11 bases lying between them. The CDR3 contains 13 residues. Germline CDR1 and CDR2: MDHEN and SYDVKM. The CDR3 is CASSRQVPYEQYF. The CDR3 nucleotides read TGTGCCAGCAGCCGACAGGTCCCCTACGAGCAGTACTTC. The complete variable domain, with remaining parts taken from reference TRBV28 and TRBJ2-7, reads DVKVTQSSRYLVKRTGEKVFLECVQDMDHENMFWYRQDPGLGLRLIYFSYDVKMKEKGDIPEGYSVSREKKERFSLILESASTNQTSMYLCASSRQVPYEQYFGPGTRLTVT.

In this sample, this clonotype turned up a few times. The V call is TRBV27, the J call TRBJ2-1, with 9 bases aligning to TRBD2. Germline CDR1 MNHEY, CDR2 SMNVEV (reference sequence). The CDR3 runs to 16 residues. V gave up 0 bases and J gave up 7 bases; unmatched junction bases: 7. The CDR3: CASSLSGAGGINEQFF. DNA of the CDR3: TGTGCCAGCAGTTTATCAGGAGCGGGGGGTATAAATGAGCAGTTCTTC.

This clonotype was picked up a small number of times. The chain is built from TRBV7-6 and TRBJ1-5; possible D gene TRBD1, 5 bases. This CDR3 is 14 amino acids long. V shed 3 bases and J shed 7 bases, with 13 bases lying between them. CDR1 SGHVS and CDR2 FNYEAQ come from the germline V gene. This chain's CDR3 is CASSLGGEGQPQHF. CDR3 bases: TGTGCCAGCAGCTTGGGGGGAGAGGGGCAGCCCCAGCATTTT.

This clonotype has only a few counts. Because the CDR3 is missing its conserved closing phenylalanine or tryptophan, this is likely a read error. Because the CDR3's place on the DNA is in doubt, the DNA is left out and the CDR3 is given as listed by TCRdb. This chain uses TRBV2 with TRBJ2-7; TRBD2, the D gene given by the table, was not confirmed from the DNA. Germline-derived CDR1 and CDR2 are SNHLY and FYNNEI. The CDR3 region is 11 residues in length, termini included. CDR3 in amino acids: CASSTAISGKL.

This clonotype was picked up a small number of times. This rearrangement joins TRBV18 to TRBJ2-1; 7 positions agree with TRBD2. V trimming: 1 base; J trimming: 6 bases; junction bases outside the gene matches: 18. The CDR3 is 19 residues long. Germline assignment: CDR1 KGHSH and CDR2 LQKENI. CDR3 sequence: CASSPRYVAGVIPANEQFF. The CDR3 DNA reads TGTGCCAGCTCACCACGTTATGTCGCGGGGGTGATCCCGGCCAATGAGCAGTTCTTC.

This clonotype was seen only a few times. CDR3 DNA sequence: TGTGCCAGCAAACAACTAGGGGATGTGAATGAGCAGTTCTTC. Its protein product is CASKQLGDVNEQFF. This sequence joins TRBV19 and TRBJ2-1, with D perhaps assigned TRBD1 or TRBD2 (5 bases each). In germline, CDR1 is LNHDA, CDR2 SQIVND (reference sequence). V was trimmed by 9 bases and J by 7 bases, leaving 19 bases between them. This CDR3 has 14 amino acids.

This clonotype was seen repeatedly, ten times or more. CDR3 sequence (DNA): TGTGCCAGCAGTCGACAGGACCGCTGGAGCACCTTC. This codes for CASSRQDRWSTF. The chain carries TRBV12-3 or TRBV12-4 and TRBJ1-2, with D possibly being TRBD1 (6 bases). V gave up 5 bases and J gave up 13 bases, with 17 bases separating them. The CDR3 extends over 12 amino acids.

In regard to this clonotype: With a much larger clone just one base away, this may be a read error. The chain is built from TRBV7-7 and TRBJ2-7; unclear D gene. Germline CDR1 reads SSHAT; CDR2 reads FNYEAQ (reference sequence). CDR3 length: 13 residues. V was pared by 3 bases and J by 1 base, with 7 bases between. The CDR3 sequence: CASSFGVSYEQYF. In DNA form, the CDR3 reads TGTGCCAGCAGCTTTGGGGTTTCCTACGAGCAGTACTTC.

This clonotype was counted a few times. The rearrangement uses TRBV20-1 and TRBJ1-1, with 7 positions matching TRBD1. V lost 5 bases to trimming and J lost 1 base; unmatched junction nucleotides: 4. CDR3 length: 13 amino acids. Germline values: CDR1 DFQATT, CDR2 SNEGSKA (reference sequence). The CDR3 coding sequence is TGCAGTGCTCATGGACAGGCGAACACTGAAGCTTTCTTT. Its protein product is CSAHGQANTEAFF.

The CDR3 loop is CASGLAESWQGDTEAFF. CDR3 bases: TGTGCTAGTGGTTTGGCAGAAAGTTGGCAGGGAGACACTGAAGCTTTCTTT. This rearrangement joins TRBV12-5 to TRBJ1-1; possible D gene TRBD1, 5 bases. The V end lost 1 base, the J end lost 3 bases, and 18 bases lay between the germline ends. Germline CDR1 LGHNT, CDR2 FRNRAP. The CDR3 totals 17 residues.

This chain joins TRBV20-1 and TRBJ2-2; maybe TRBD2 (6 bases). There are 15 residues in the CDR3. V was clipped by 1 base and J by 2 bases, with 11 bases between them. The germline gives CDR1 DFQATT, CDR2 SNEGSKA (reference sequence). CDR3: CSARVRGGNTGELFF. Here the CDR3 DNA reads TGCAGTGCTAGAGTGCGGGGCGGCAACACCGGGGAGCTGTTTTTT.

This clonotype was detected ten times or more. V and J are TRBV7-2 and TRBJ2-7; D remains ambiguous. V gave up 6 bases and J gave up 2 bases, with 11 bases separating them. Germline-derived CDR1 and CDR2 are SGHTA and FQGNSA. The CDR3 is 13 amino acids. The CDR3 DNA follows: TGTGCCAGCAGAGGTCGGGCACCCTACGAGCAGTACTTC. Amino acid sequence: CASRGRAPYEQYF.